Below are 22 T cell receptor beta chains sequenced from a single sample in a study of T cells in Graves' hyperthyroidism and ophthalmopathy. TCR beta CDR3 regions were amplified from RNA. HTBI primers were used for first-round RT-PCR of the TCR CDR3. TCRdb called the multiplex PCR reads again in MiXCR, with one record for every CDR3 protein. This sample has more than 650,000 distinct CDR3 sequences, with 12% to 15% found just once. Sequencing used blood. These receptors all come from a woman aged 18-29 years with Graves' hyperthyroidism.

Only a few counts were recorded for this clonotype. Given a much more abundant clone one base away, this may be a read error. The CDR3, as DNA: TGTGCCAGCAGCTTAGCTCCGGGACAGTACGATGAGCAGTTCTTC. Translated: CASSLAPGQYDEQFF. The chain links TRBV7-2 to TRBJ2-1; the match to TRBD1 covers 7 bases. J gave up 8 bases and V 0 bases, and 7 bases lay outside the gene matches. CDR3 length: 15 amino acids. CDR1 and CDR2 (germline): SGHTA, FQGNSA.

This clonotype was detected only a few times. With a much larger clone just one base away, this may be a read error. This chain joins TRBV2 and TRBJ1-2; TRBD1 is a possible D gene (5 bases). The CDR3 spans 14 residues. Germline CDR1 reads SNHLY; CDR2 reads FYNNEI. The CDR3 DNA sequence: TGTGCCAGCAGCCCGGGACGGATGAACTATGGCTGCACCTTC. Its protein is CASSPGRMNYGCTF.

The chain is built from TRBV18 and TRBJ1-5; D might be TRBD1 (6 bases). This CDR3 contains 18 residues. Germline V gene lookup returns CDR1 KGHSH and CDR2 LQKENI. V was trimmed by 2 bases and J by 6 bases, leaving 23 bases between them. CDR3 in DNA: TGTGCCAGCTCACCAAACGGGACAAGGGCCTTGTCGGGTCAGCCCCAGCATTTT. This sequence encodes CASSPNGTRALSGQPQHF.

With respect to this clonotype: Germline is not matched at one junction end, which may reflect a read error. The rearrangement joins TRBV6-4 to TRBJ2-7; D call uncertain. This CDR3 has 16 residues. Germline loops: CDR1 MRHNA, CDR2 SNTAGT. CDR3 region: CASSYSRTTWVDEQYF. The CDR3 coding sequence is TGTGCCAGCAGTTACTCGCGGACCACCTGGGTAGACGAGCAGTACTTC.

The chain joins TRBV7-9 to TRBJ1-2, with D uncertain. CDR1 is SEHNR and CDR2 is FQNEAQ in the germline V gene (reference sequence). This CDR3 region has 12 residues. V lost 1 base to trimming and J lost 6 bases, with 6 bases between them. The CDR3 nucleotides read TGTGCCAGCAGCTTAGGACGTGATGGCTACACCTTC. This gives the protein CASSLGRDGYTF. Full variable domain (remainder filled in from reference TRBV7-9 and TRBJ1-2): DTGVSQNPRHKITKRGQNVTFRCDPISEHNRLYWYRQTLGQGPEFLTYFQNEAQLEKSRLLSDRFSAERPKGSFSTLEIQRTEQGDSAMYLCASSLGRDGYTFGSGTRLTVV.

This clonotype came up many times. The chain has TRBV20-1 and TRBJ2-3, with 9 bases matching TRBD2. The J segment lost 5 bases and the V segment lost 5 bases, leaving 8 bases of the junction unmatched. Germline lookup yields CDR1 DFQATT and CDR2 SNEGSKA (reference sequence). CDR3 length equals 14 residues. CDR3 sequence reads: CSADRGREGDTQYF. CDR3 bases: TGCAGTGCTGACCGAGGGCGGGAGGGAGATACGCAGTATTTT.

The chain has TRBV5-5 and TRBJ2-2; no firm D call. Germline CDR1 is SGHKS and CDR2 is YYEKEE (reference sequence). V was shortened by 0 bases and J by 0 bases, with 6 bases between the two germline ends. CDR3 length: 15 amino acids. CDR3 amino acids: CASSLAPPNTGELFF. CDR3 DNA: TGTGCCAGCAGCTTGGCACCTCCGAACACCGGGGAGCTGTTTTTT.

The chain combines TRBV18 with TRBJ2-7; D possibly corresponds to TRBD1 (7 bases). CDR3 length: 15 amino acids. The V end was cut by 6 bases, the J end by 7 bases, with 22 bases between. Germline V gene sequence: CDR1 KGHSH, CDR2 LQKENI. CDR3 sequence (DNA): TGTGCCAGCTCCGAAATTCTATCGACAGGGAGGGAGCAGTACTTC. Its translation: CASSEILSTGREQYF. The whole variable domain, filled in from reference TRBV18 and TRBJ2-7, reads NAGVMQNPRHLVRRRGQEARLRCSPMKGHSHVYWYRQLPEEGLKFMVYLQKENIIDESGMPKERFSAEFPKEGPSILRIQQVVRGDSAAYFCASSEILSTGREQYFGPGTRLTVT.

This clonotype was observed many times. The genes are TRBV3-1 and TRBJ2-5, with TRBD2 identical over 15 bases. The V and J ends lost 1 base and 2 bases, in that order; junction bases with no gene match: 5. This CDR3 spans 18 amino acids. Germline values: CDR1 LGHDT, CDR2 YNNKEL (reference sequence). CDR3 nucleotide sequence: TGTGCCAGCAGCCAAGCCCCCGGGACTAGCGGGGGGCAAGAGACCCAGTACTTC. It yields the protein CASSQAPGTSGGQETQYF.

This clonotype appeared many times. The rearrangement uses TRBV2 and TRBJ2-1; 11 positions agree with TRBD2. V lost 6 bases to trimming and J lost 2 bases; unmatched junction nucleotides: 3. The CDR3 extends over 15 amino acids. CDR1 is SNHLY and CDR2 is FYNNEI in the germline V gene. The CDR3 is CASSGTSGAYNEQFF. The CDR3, as DNA: TGTGCCAGCAGCGGGACTAGCGGAGCCTACAATGAGCAGTTCTTC.

The gene calls are TRBV19 and TRBJ2-1; 11 bases fit TRBD2. Trimming removed 8 bases from V and 5 bases from J; junction bases left unmatched: 5. The germline V gene has CDR1 LNHDA and CDR2 SQIVND (reference sequence). This CDR3 region has 14 residues. CDR3 loop: CASFTSGGNNEQFF. Here the CDR3 DNA reads TGTGCCAGTTTCACTAGCGGGGGCAACAATGAGCAGTTCTTC.

This clonotype was detected ten times or more. The V and J genes are TRBV7-2 and TRBJ2-1, with a tentative D call TRBD1 (6 bases). The V gene lost 1 base and the J gene lost 7 bases, with 14 bases spanning the gap. The CDR3 covers 15 residues. Per germline, CDR1 SGHTA and CDR2 FQGNSA. CDR3 bases: TGTGCCAGCAGCTTAGGAGGGACACCAGAAAATGAGCAGTTCTTC. Translated: CASSLGGTPENEQFF.

This clonotype was seen once. V is TRBV6-9 and J is TRBJ2-5; D unclear. The CDR3 has 14 residues. The V gene lost 3 bases and the J gene lost 5 bases, with 13 bases spanning the gap. The germline CDR1 and CDR2 sequences are MNHGY and SVAAGI. CDR3 loop: CASSYEPTLETQYF. CDR3 nucleotide sequence: TGTGCCAGCAGTTACGAGCCCACGCTCGAGACCCAGTACTTC.

This clonotype showed up just a few times. This rearrangement joins TRBV24-1 to TRBJ2-7; D remains ambiguous. V shed 3 bases and J shed 6 bases, with 11 bases lying between them. This CDR3 has 13 amino acids. The germline V gene has CDR1 KGHDR and CDR2 SFDVKD. CDR3 sequence: CATSDPALPEQYF. For the CDR3, the DNA is TGTGCCACCAGTGATCCGGCCTTGCCCGAGCAGTACTTC.

The J gene is TRBJ2-2, the V gene TRBV29-1, with D possibly being TRBD2 (6 bases). Trimming took off 3 bases at V and 4 bases at J, with 12 bases between the two ends. In germline, CDR1 is SQVTM, CDR2 ANQGSEA. This CDR3 has 14 amino acids. CDR3 coding DNA: TGCAGCGTTGAGGGACTTGGTCTCACCGGGGAGCTGTTTTTT. It is translated as CSVEGLGLTGELFF.

This clonotype was counted at least ten times. The rearrangement joins TRBV20-1 to TRBJ2-1; 11 bases agree with TRBD2. Unmatched junction bases numbered 4, after V lost 1 base and J lost 5 bases. This CDR3 has 15 residues. Per the germline V gene, CDR1 is DFQATT and CDR2 is SNEGSKA (reference sequence). The CDR3 DNA reads as TGCAGTGCTAGAGGGACGGGACTAGCGGACAATGAGCAGTTCTTC. Amino acid sequence: CSARGTGLADNEQFF.

In nucleotides, the CDR3 is TGTGCCACCTCACTCTCCTACGAGCAGTACTTC. Protein product: CATSLSYEQYF. This chain links TRBV10-3 with TRBJ2-7, with D unresolved. The V end lost 10 bases, the J end lost 0 bases, and 7 bases lay between the germline ends. Looked up from germline, CDR1 is ENHRY and CDR2 is SYGVKD. The CDR3 covers 11 residues.

This clonotype was observed a handful of times. This sequence joins TRBV29-1 and TRBJ2-3, with unresolved D. The germline CDR1 and CDR2 sequences are SQVTM and ANQGSEA. Trimming removed 3 bases from V and 5 bases from J, with 12 bases in between. This CDR3 contains 13 residues. The CDR3 is CSVEKNLRDTQYF. In DNA form, the CDR3 reads TGCAGCGTTGAGAAAAACCTTCGAGATACGCAGTATTTT.

This clonotype was observed at least ten times. The CDR3 is CASSVEAGGNQPQHF. Here the CDR3 DNA reads TGTGCCAGCAGCGTAGAGGCAGGCGGCAATCAGCCCCAGCATTTT. The chain recombines TRBV9 with TRBJ1-5; the D is unclear. V was cut by 0 bases and J by 2 bases, with 9 bases left in between. The CDR3 runs 15 residues. From germline, CDR1 is SGDLS and CDR2 YYNGEE.

This clonotype was counted between two and nine times. V is TRBV6-1 and J is TRBJ2-1; D unclear. Trimming cost V 2 bases and J 12 bases, with 8 bases left between them. Germline CDR1 is MNHNS and CDR2 is SASEGT. This CDR3 region has 11 residues. In DNA, the CDR3 is TGTGCCAGCAGTGAAAGGGTCAGGCAGTTCTTC. Translation: CASSERVRQFF.

The chain carries TRBV7-2 and TRBJ2-4; 12 positions agree with TRBD2. V lost 4 bases, J lost 2 bases, and 9 bases stayed unmatched. The CDR3 totals 18 residues. Germline V gene data show CDR1 as SGHTA and CDR2 as FQGNSA. CDR3 coding DNA: TGTGCCAGCAGCTCCCGGGGGACTAGCGGGTCCCCCAAAAACATTCAGTACTTC. This translates into CASSSRGTSGSPKNIQYF.

This clonotype was observed many times. This CDR3 is CSASRTSDYNEQFF. CDR3 coding DNA: TGCAGTGCTAGTCGGACTAGCGATTACAATGAGCAGTTCTTC. The V and J genes are TRBV20-1 and TRBJ2-1, with 9 bases aligning to TRBD2. Germline lookup yields CDR1 DFQATT and CDR2 SNEGSKA (reference sequence). CDR3 length equals 14 residues. The ends lost 3 bases at V and 4 bases at J; junction bases unmatched: 4.